Following are 22 T cell receptor beta chains from one sample sequenced in a study of blood T cell repertoires in COVID-19. Clones were sequenced by immunoSEQ multiplex PCR, and TCRdb holds only the in-frame ones, with some missing. The sample shows 70,000 to 85,000 clones, around 93% of them seen only once. Input material: peripheral blood. The source is a woman aged 55 to 70 with active COVID-19.

V gene TRBV5-1 combines with J gene TRBJ2-7; 9 bases agree with TRBD2. From germline, CDR1 is SGHRS and CDR2 YFSETQ. The CDR3 extends over 14 amino acids. The V gene end was trimmed by 2 bases and the J gene end by 2 bases; junction bases not matched to a gene: 2. The CDR3 DNA sequence: TGCGCCAGCAGCTTCGGCGGGAGGGCCTACGAGCAGTACTTC. The encoded protein is CASSFGGRAYEQYF.

V and J are TRBV9 and TRBJ2-6, with a weak D call TRBD1 (6 bases). V was shortened by 4 bases and J by 1 base, with 9 bases between the two germline ends. CDR1 and CDR2 (germline): SGDLS, YYNGEE. The CDR3 consists of 15 residues. The CDR3 DNA follows: TGTGCCAGCAGCCCGACAGGTTCTGGGGCCAACGTCCTGACTTTC. Translated: CASSPTGSGANVLTF.

The chain joins TRBV18 to TRBJ1-5, with D tentatively TRBD1 (5 bases). The germline V and J ends were trimmed by 6 bases and 5 bases, with 20 bases remaining between them. Looked up from germline, CDR1 is KGHSH and CDR2 is LQKENI. This CDR3 region has 16 residues. The CDR3 loop reads CASSHRRRELDQPQHF. The CDR3 DNA sequence: TGTGCCAGCTCCCACAGGCGAAGGGAATTGGATCAGCCCCAGCATTTT.

This rearrangement joins TRBV2 to TRBJ1-2, with D possibly matching TRBD1 (6 bases). Looked up from germline, CDR1 is SNHLY and CDR2 is FYNNEI. The CDR3 has 13 amino acids. Between the trimmed V and J ends, which lost 6 bases and 6 bases, there was a span of 14 bases. CDR3 nucleotide sequence: TGTGCCAGCAGGGCGACAGGTACGAATGGCTACACCTTC. Translated, it gives CASRATGTNGYTF.

The V gene is TRBV18, the J gene TRBJ2-2; 7 bases align to TRBD1. Germline loops: CDR1 KGHSH, CDR2 LQKENI. CDR3 length: 14 amino acids. The V segment lost 3 bases and the J segment 7 bases; nucleotides outside the gene matches: 5. The CDR3 nucleotides are TGTGCCAGCTCACCCGGACAGGCGGTCGGGGAGCTGTTTTTT. Encoded protein: CASSPGQAVGELFF.

The chain joins TRBV6-6 to TRBJ2-6; 7 bases map to TRBD1. The CDR3 loop spans 17 amino acids. Germline V lookup: CDR1 MNHNY, CDR2 SVGAGI (reference sequence). V lost 5 bases to trimming and J lost 3 bases; unmatched junction nucleotides: 10. The CDR3 coding sequence is TGTGCCAGCAGTCCTCGTGCAGGGGGTTTTGGGGCCAACGTCCTGACTTTC. Translating gives CASSPRAGGFGANVLTF.

V gene TRBV6-5 combines with J gene TRBJ1-6, with a possible D match to TRBD1 (5 bases). The V and J ends lost 8 bases and 7 bases respectively, with 18 bases between them. Looked up from germline, CDR1 is MNHEY and CDR2 is SVGAGI. This CDR3 region has 15 residues. This chain's CDR3 is CASLEPGRGNSPLHF. The DNA of the CDR3 is TGTGCCAGCCTCGAACCGGGACGGGGGAATTCACCCCTCCACTTT.

This clone occurred once. This chain connects TRBV18 to TRBJ2-3, with 11 bases fitting TRBD2. The CDR3 is 15 amino acids. The junction had 5 bases not matched to a gene; V was cut back by 4 bases and J by 5 bases. Germline lookup yields CDR1 KGHSH and CDR2 LQKENI. Written as DNA, the CDR3 is TGTGCCAGCTCACTCGGACTAGCGGGTCGAGATACGCAGTATTTT. Translated, it gives CASSLGLAGRDTQYF.

The chain recombines TRBV30 with TRBJ2-2; D perhaps matches TRBD2 (5 bases). CDR3 length: 15 residues. V was trimmed by 4 bases and J by 1 base, leaving 13 bases between them. Germline CDR1 GTSNPN, CDR2 SVGIG (reference sequence). This CDR3 is CAWKQRFGNTGELFF. The CDR3 coding sequence is TGTGCCTGGAAACAGCGGTTCGGGAACACCGGGGAGCTGTTTTTT.

The chain joins TRBV5-1 to TRBJ2-7, with 7 bases fitting TRBD1. With 3 bases clipped from V and 4 bases from J, the junction kept 7 bases outside the gene matches. The CDR3 extends over 14 amino acids. The germline V gene encodes CDR1 SGHRS and CDR2 YFSETQ. Here the CDR3 DNA reads TGCGCCAGCAGCTCAGACGCGACAGGGTACGAGCAGTACTTC. It is translated as CASSSDATGYEQYF.

The V and J genes are TRBV3-1 (or the pseudogene TRBV3-2) and TRBJ1-2, with 7 bases fitting TRBD1. V was clipped by 4 bases and J by 5 bases; unmatched bases: 4. The CDR3 is 13 residues long. Germline V CDR1 and CDR2: LGHDT, YNNKEL (reference sequence). CDR3 region: CASSPTGSYGYTF. The CDR3 DNA follows: TGTGCCAGCAGCCCGACAGGGAGTTATGGCTACACCTTC.

The chain uses TRBV28 and TRBJ2-5; the match to TRBD1 covers 8 bases. The ends lost 3 bases at V and 4 bases at J; junction bases unmatched: 4. The CDR3 is 14 amino acids. Germline-derived CDR1 and CDR2 are MDHEN and SYDVKM. The CDR3: CASSFRDRLETQYF. As DNA, the CDR3 is TGTGCCAGCAGTTTTCGGGACAGGTTAGAGACCCAGTACTTC. Drawing the rest from reference TRBV28 and TRBJ2-5, the complete variable domain is DVKVTQSSRYLVKRTGEKVFLECVQDMDHENMFWYRQDPGLGLRLIYFSYDVKMKEKGDIPEGYSVSREKKERFSLILESASTNQTSMYLCASSFRDRLETQYFGPGTRLLVL.

This chain joins TRBV6-5 and TRBJ1-2, with unresolved D. CDR1 and CDR2 (germline): MNHEY, SVGAGI. Trimming removed 2 bases from V and 1 base from J, with 8 bases in between. The CDR3 is 14 amino acids. The CDR3 protein is CASSYHQINYGYTF. The CDR3 DNA reads TGTGCCAGCAGTTACCACCAGATTAACTATGGCTACACCTTC.

The V gene is TRBV7-2, the J gene TRBJ2-3; possibly TRBD2 for D (5 bases). The length of the CDR3 is 13 residues. The V gene lost 3 bases and the J gene lost 8 bases, with 12 bases spanning the gap. CDR1 and CDR2 from the germline V gene are SGHTA and FQGNSA. CDR3 nucleotide sequence: TGTGCCAGCAGCTTCAGTTCCAGCGGTACGCAGTATTTT. Translation gives CASSFSSSGTQYF.

This sequence joins TRBV5-6 and TRBJ2-7; the D gene is possibly TRBD2 (5 bases). Trimming pared 0 bases from V and 2 bases from J, leaving 12 bases between. CDR1 is SGHDT and CDR2 is YYEEEE in the germline V gene. This CDR3 is built from 15 residues. This CDR3 is CASSLEVSGTYEQYF. Written as DNA, the CDR3 is TGTGCCAGCAGCTTGGAGGTCAGCGGAACCTACGAGCAGTACTTC.

The chain has TRBV30 and TRBJ1-2; D not resolved. This CDR3 region has 13 residues. The germline V and J ends were trimmed by 7 bases and 0 bases, with 12 bases remaining between them. Germline lookup yields CDR1 GTSNPN and CDR2 SVGIG (reference sequence). The CDR3 here is CASWQITNYGYTF. The DNA for the CDR3 is TGTGCCTCATGGCAGATTACTAACTATGGCTACACCTTC.

In this sample, this clone turned up a few times. CDR3 region: CASSPTGLNEQFF. Here the CDR3 DNA reads TGTGCCAGCAGTCCCACAGGGCTCAATGAGCAGTTCTTC. The chain links TRBV27 to TRBJ2-1; the D gene is possibly TRBD1 (6 bases). CDR3 length: 13 residues. Germline CDR1 MNHEY, CDR2 SMNVEV (reference sequence). V lost 5 bases, J lost 6 bases, and 11 bases lay in between.

The V call is TRBV6-4, the J call TRBJ2-2, with TRBD2 matching over 9 bases. The CDR3 has 14 amino acids. Trimming took 7 bases from V and 3 from J; bases not matched to a gene: 3. Germline loops: CDR1 MRHNA, CDR2 SNTAGT. The CDR3 sequence: CASKVAGDTGELFF. CDR3 DNA: TGTGCCAGCAAAGTAGCGGGAGACACCGGGGAGCTGTTTTTT.

This chain connects TRBV11-2 to TRBJ2-7, with D perhaps matching TRBD1 (5 bases). The V end was cut by 3 bases, the J end by 2 bases, with 11 bases between. The CDR3 spans 14 residues. CDR1 is SGHAT, CDR2 FQNNGV, per germline. The CDR3 protein is CASSFGQGPYEQYF. CDR3 in DNA: TGTGCCAGCAGCTTCGGCCAGGGCCCCTACGAGCAGTACTTC.

DNA of the CDR3: TGTGCCAGTTCACCGGGACAGTGGGATCAGCCCCAGCATTTT. Protein product: CASSPGQWDQPQHF. The chain is built from TRBV28 and TRBJ1-5, with 7 positions matching TRBD1. The V and J ends lost 9 bases and 5 bases, in that order; junction bases with no gene match: 10. Germline V gene sequence: CDR1 MDHEN, CDR2 SYDVKM. The CDR3 is 14 residues long.

The V and J genes are TRBV7-8 and TRBJ1-5, with a possible D match to TRBD1 (5 bases). V was shortened by 5 bases and J by 5 bases, with 13 bases between the two germline ends. From germline, CDR1 is SGHVS and CDR2 FQNEAQ. This CDR3 spans 14 amino acids. CDR3 in DNA: TGTGCCAGCAGCATAAAATCGGGGGATCAGCCCCAGCATTTT. Translated: CASSIKSGDQPQHF.

The V call is TRBV29-1, the J call TRBJ2-1; tentatively, D is TRBD1 (7 bases). CDR1 and CDR2 from the germline V gene are SQVTM and ANQGSEA. V was cut by 3 bases and J by 7 bases, with 13 bases left in between. The length of the CDR3 is 13 residues. CDR3 sequence: CSVDPPGGNEQFF. The DNA of the CDR3 is TGCAGCGTTGACCCCCCAGGGGGGAATGAGCAGTTCTTC.